The sequence of this T cell receptor beta chain was determined in a study of T cell repertoires in ileal Crohn's disease (dated by TCRdb to the late 2010s). Broadly, across the study: Median disease duration was roughly eight years, and roughly 35% of patients were identified as active smokers at the time of surgery. All patients had surgery for a complication: stricturing disease in 61% and penetrating disease in around 40%. About half of the patients received postoperative therapy: under 13 received thiopurines and 18 received anti-TNF agents. The M6 samples were biopsies of the neoterminal ileum collected during postoperative colonoscopy. A prospective multicentre cohort supplied the roughly 57 Crohn's disease patients whose TCR repertoires were analysed. The study ran alongside a multicentre cohort designed to identify predictors of early endoscopic recurrence after ileocolonic resection. Endoscopic postoperative recurrence was defined by a Rutgeerts score above i0. A total of roughly 170 mucosal samples from 57 patients were sequenced, collected from several sites on the surgical specimen and at postoperative endoscopy.

For commercial TCRB immunosequencing, five hundred nanograms of biopsy DNA were submitted for each sample. Adaptive Biotechnology amplified the CDR3 regions from genomic DNA with a two-step multiplex PCR designed to control amplification bias. Primers covering every V and J gene segment were used in the first PCR, while barcodes and Illumina adapters were added in the second PCR. An Illumina instrument was used to sequence the CDR3 libraries. Per the source publication's procedure: Analysis combined the vendor-provided pipelines with custom analysis of raw data in R/Bioconductor under R version 3.3.0. Clonality, which ranges from 0 to 1, was calculated as the inverse of the normalised Shannon entropy across all productive clones. The repertoire share taken up by the top 100 clones defined high-frequency clones, and only clones that passed a 95% confidence test were kept. Repertoire diversity was measured with the Simpson index, and overlap between samples was measured with the Morisita-Horn index. Not all clones reach the TCRdb copy of this immuneACCESS table, which keeps in-frame sequences only. Checked studies attribute under half of the gap to unresolved V genes and leave the rest unexplained. V and J calls and clone size are as listed in that table; D and trimming were resolved from the DNA. For this sample the table gives about 13,000 clones, of which approximately 80% were detected only once. The ten largest clones take up over 15% of the sample.

Per the publication, the time point label means: neoterminal ileum biopsy at postoperative endoscopy, about 6 months after surgery. Adults with ileal or ileocolonic Crohn's disease and an indication for ileocolonic resection were eligible for inclusion. Whole ileal mucosal biopsies were kept frozen at -80 degrees C prior to DNA extraction. Genomic DNA was extracted from frozen whole biopsies using a TRizol-based method and was quantified with a NanoDrop 2000 spectrophotometer. This clone appeared a few times. It has no known antigen specificity. It has no much larger one-base neighbor in the sample; base qualities were not kept. Study-wide findings and limitations: More high-frequency clones were carried by sorted CD8 T cells than by CD4 T cells, suggesting that mucosal expansions were mainly CD8. Patients who were active smokers at surgery had a significantly higher proportion of clonal expansions than non-smokers (around 26% vs 18%, p=0.02). Mucosal CD4 and CD8 T cells were sorted and sequenced only in a subgroup of patients, the size of which was not stated. Postoperative endoscopy was performed at varying times within the first year after surgery, with a median delay of 6.9 months. Higher high-frequency clone percentages at surgery were associated with endoscopic recurrence; all patients with clonality above 26.8% (18/57) had recurrence.

The sample comprised ileal tissue. This TCR came from an adult with Crohn's disease.

The nucleotide sequence is TGTGCCAGCAGCTTGAGTGAGGTTCGAAGGTCTATTGGCTACACCTTC. Translated, it gives CASSLSEVRRSIGYTF. The chain links TRBV11-2 with TRBJ1-2; no D segment can be confidently identified. V lost 3 bases and J lost 7 bases; the stretch between them is 21 bases long. The CDR3 measures 16 amino acids from cysteine to phenylalanine. The DNA shown is the 48-base CDR3, in frame from base 1. CDR1 and CDR2, per the germline V gene, are SGHAT and FQNNGV.